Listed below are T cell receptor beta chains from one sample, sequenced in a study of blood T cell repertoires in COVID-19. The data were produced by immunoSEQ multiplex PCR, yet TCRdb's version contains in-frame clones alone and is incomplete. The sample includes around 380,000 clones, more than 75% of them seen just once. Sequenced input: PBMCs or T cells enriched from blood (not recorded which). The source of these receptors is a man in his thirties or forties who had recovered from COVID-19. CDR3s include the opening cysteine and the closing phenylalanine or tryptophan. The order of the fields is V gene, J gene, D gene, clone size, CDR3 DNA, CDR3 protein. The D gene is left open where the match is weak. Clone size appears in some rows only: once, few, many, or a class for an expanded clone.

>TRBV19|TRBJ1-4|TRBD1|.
TGTGCCAGTACCCGGGAAGGGACAGCGACGATAAGGGGTGAAAAACTGTTTTTT
CASTREGTATIRGEKLFF
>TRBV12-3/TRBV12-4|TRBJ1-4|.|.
TGTGCCAGCACCTCGGGACTGGACGAAAAACTGTTTTTT
CASTSGLDEKLFF
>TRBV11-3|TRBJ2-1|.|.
TGTGCCAGCAGCTTAGAGGAGGGGTCCTACAATGAGCAGTTCTTC
CASSLEEGSYNEQFF
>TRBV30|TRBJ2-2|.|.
TGTGCCTGGAATAGGGGTTCGGGCGGGGAGCTGTTTTTT
CAWNRGSGGELFF
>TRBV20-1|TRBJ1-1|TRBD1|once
TGCAGTGCTAGTTCCGGGACAGGGGGAACTGAAGCTTTCTTT
CSASSGTGGTEAFF
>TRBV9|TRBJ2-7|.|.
TGTGCCAGCAGCGTAGATCAGGGGCCGTACGAGCAGTACTTC
CASSVDQGPYEQYF
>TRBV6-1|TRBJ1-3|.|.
TGTGCCAGCAGTGAGCAAAGGGGCTCTGGAAACACCATATATTTT
CASSEQRGSGNTIYF
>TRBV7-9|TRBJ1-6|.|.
TGTGCCAGCAGCTTAGCAGGGGGAAGTTCACCCCTCCACTTT
CASSLAGGSSPLHF
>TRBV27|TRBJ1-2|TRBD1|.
TGTGCCAGCAGTTTAAGGCCCCTCGGAGACAGGGCCTATGGCTACACCTTC
CASSLRPLGDRAYGYTF
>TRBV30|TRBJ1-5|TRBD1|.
TGTGCCTGGAGTGGGGGGACAGGTCAGAGCAATCAGCCCCAGCATTTT
CAWSGGTGQSNQPQHF
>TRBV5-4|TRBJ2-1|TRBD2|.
TGTGCCAGCAGCCTCGGAGCGGGGGGGCCAAACAATGAGCAGTTCTTC
CASSLGAGGPNNEQFF
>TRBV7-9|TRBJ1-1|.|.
TGTGCCAGCAGCTTAGAGGTGAGACGGGGCACTGAAGCTTTCTTT
CASSLEVRRGTEAFF
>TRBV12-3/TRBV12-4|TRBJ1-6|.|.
TGTGCCAGCAGTTCGACCAGGGATTCACCCCTCCACTTT
CASSSTRDSPLHF
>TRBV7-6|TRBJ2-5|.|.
TGTGCCAGCAGCTTAGTGGTCAGGGAAGGTCAAGAGACCCAGTACTTC
CASSLVVREGQETQYF
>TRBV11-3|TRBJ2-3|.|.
TGTGCCAGCAGCGAGAATGGGGCGGGGAGCACAGATACGCAGTATTTT
CASSENGAGSTDTQYF
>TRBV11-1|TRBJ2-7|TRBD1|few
TGTGCCAGCAGCTTCGAGACAGGGGACGAGCAGTACTTC
CASSFETGDEQYF
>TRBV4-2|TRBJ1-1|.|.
TGTGCCAGCAGCCAAGGACAGGCCGCTTTCTTT
CASSQGQAAFF
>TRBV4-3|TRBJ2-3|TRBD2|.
TGCGCCAGCAGCCAAGTTCAATGGACTAGCGGGGGGGTCACAGATACGCAGTATTTT
CASSQVQWTSGGVTDTQYF
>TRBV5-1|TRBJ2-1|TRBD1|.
TGCGCCAGCAGCCGAGGGACAGGGGGTCATAATGAGCAGTTCTTC
CASSRGTGGHNEQFF
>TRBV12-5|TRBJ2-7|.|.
TGTGCTAGTGGTTTGGTACAGGGGGGGGTATCTAGAGAGCAGTACTTC
CASGLVQGGVSREQYF
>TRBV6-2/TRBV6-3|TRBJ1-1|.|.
TGTGCCAGCAGTTGGACAGACAAGAACACTGAAGCTTTCTTT
CASSWTDKNTEAFF
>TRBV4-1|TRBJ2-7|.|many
TGCGCCAGCAGCCAAGACGGACAACGCAAGCAGTACTTC
CASSQDGQRKQYF
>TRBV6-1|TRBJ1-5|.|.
TGTGCCAGCAGTGAAGTCAGGGTCCGTCAGCCCCAGCATTTT
CASSEVRVRQPQHF
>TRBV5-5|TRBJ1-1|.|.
TGTGCCAGCAGCCACGGGATGAACACTGAAGCTTTCTTT
CASSHGMNTEAFF
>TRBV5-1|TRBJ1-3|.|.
TGCGCCAGCACAGATATGGGGGAGGCTGGAAACACCATATATTTT
CASTDMGEAGNTIYF
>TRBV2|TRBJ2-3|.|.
TGTGCCAGCCCATCCGATAGCGCACATAGCACAGATACGCAGTATTTT
CASPSDSAHSTDTQYF
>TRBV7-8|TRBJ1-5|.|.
TGTGCCAGCAGCTTAGTGTCCACACAGAACAATCAGCCCCAGCATTTT
CASSLVSTQNNQPQHF
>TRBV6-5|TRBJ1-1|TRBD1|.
TGTGCCAGCAGTCTCTTTCGGCAGGGGGCGAATGAAGCTTTCTTT
CASSLFRQGANEAFF
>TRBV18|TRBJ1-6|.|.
TGTGCCAGCTCAAGATTCGAAGAGAATTCACCCCTCCACTTT
CASSRFEENSPLHF
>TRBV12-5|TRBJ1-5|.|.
TGTGCTAGTGGTAGGTGGGAGGCAGGCAATCAGCCCCAGCATTTT
CASGRWEAGNQPQHF
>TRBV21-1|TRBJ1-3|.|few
TGTGCCAGCGGAGATACACCCTCTGGAAACACCATATATTTT
CASGDTPSGNTIYF
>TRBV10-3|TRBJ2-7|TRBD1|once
TGTGCCAGCGGACAGGGATGGTACGAGCAGTACTTC
CASGQGWYEQYF
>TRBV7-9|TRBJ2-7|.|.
TGTGCCAGCAGGGGCGACGGCTCCTACGAGCAGTACTTC
CASRGDGSYEQYF
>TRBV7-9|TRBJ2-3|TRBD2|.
TGTGCCAGCACCCTGGGCGGGGGAACAGATACGCAGTATTTT
CASTLGGGTDTQYF
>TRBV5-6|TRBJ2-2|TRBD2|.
TGTGCCAGCAGCTTGAGAGCTAGCGGGGGGGAGCTGTTTTTT
CASSLRASGGELFF
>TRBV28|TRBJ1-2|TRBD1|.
TGTGCCAGCAGCACTTTTGCCACAGGGGGCTGGGGCTACACCTTC
CASSTFATGGWGYTF
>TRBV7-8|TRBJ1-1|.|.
TGTGCCAGCAGCTTAGCTCCGGGAAGCCATGACGCTTTCTTT
CASSLAPGSHDAFF
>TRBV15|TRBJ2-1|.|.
TGTGCCACCAGCAGAGATCAGGCGAGGGTTGAGCAGTTCTTC
CATSRDQARVEQFF
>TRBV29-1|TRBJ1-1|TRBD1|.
TGCAGCGTGGGACAGGGGAACACTGAAGCTTTCTTT
CSVGQGNTEAFF
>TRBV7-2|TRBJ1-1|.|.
TGTGCCAGCAGCTTAGCGAATACGGGGGGAATTCCGATGAACACTGAAGCTTTCTTT
CASSLANTGGIPMNTEAFF
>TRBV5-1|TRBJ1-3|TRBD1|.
TGCGCCAGCAGCTTGGGAGACAGGGGAGGTGGAAACACCATATATTTT
CASSLGDRGGGNTIYF
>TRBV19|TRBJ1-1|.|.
TGTGCCAGTAGACCCATCCCCGGGAAGAACACTGAAGCTTTCTTT
CASRPIPGKNTEAFF
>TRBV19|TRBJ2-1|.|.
TGTGCCAGTAGTATAGCTGCGAATGAGCAGTTCTTC
CASSIAANEQFF
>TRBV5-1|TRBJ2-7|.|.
TGCGCCAGCAGGGAAGGGACAACCGGCCCCTACGAGCAGTACTTC
CASREGTTGPYEQYF
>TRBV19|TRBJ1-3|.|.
TGTGCCACGTTCCAGGGGACTGGAAACACCATATATTTT
CATFQGTGNTIYF
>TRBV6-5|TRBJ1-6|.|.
TGTGCCAGCAGGGAGGAGAATAATTCACCCCTCCACTTT
CASREENNSPLHF